Sequencing of this TCR beta chain was carried out in a study of shared T cell receptors in the human thymus. This clone was seen only once. The CDR3 runs 14 residues. Trimming shortened V by 7 bases and J by 1 base, and 13 bases separated the two germline ends. Looked up from germline, CDR1 is MNHEY and CDR2 is SVGAGI. Assay used: immunoSEQ multiplex PCR; TCRdb lists only in-frame clones, some missing. This repertoire shows roughly 550,000 clones, about 84% found once; its top ten account for 0.013%. These data also formed part of another study, on human thymus T cells. That paper adds: During corrective heart surgery, resections were taken, and the thymus tissue came from them. Related research has reported that thymic repertoires overlap highly among unrelated individuals.

The sample was thymocytes. The rearrangement uses TRBV6-5 and TRBJ1-1, with unresolved D. The origin of this receptor is a boy younger than two with a congenital heart defect. Here the CDR3 DNA reads TGTGCCAGCACCCTATCATCCGGGAACACTGAAGCTTTCTTT. It codes for CASTLSSGNTEAFF.